This T cell receptor beta chain came from a study of Ad26.COV2.S vaccination and SARS-CoV-2 variants. The germline gives CDR1 SGHRS, CDR2 YFSETQ. The trim removed 4 bases at V and 0 bases at J, leaving 6 bases unmatched. The CDR3 is 16 amino acids. As to treatment: around 19 received Ad26.COV2.S at low or high dose, single or two shots; roughly five received placebo; per-sample allocation not given. Day 63 after the first vaccine or placebo injection was the time point for sampling. Assay: immunoSEQ multiplex PCR; the TCRdb copy retains only in-frame clones and omits some. The sample carries roughly 450,000 clones, approximately 92% recorded once.

The starting material was peripheral blood, obtained in a trial of Ad26.COV2.S vaccine versus placebo. This receptor was obtained from a person aged 18-60 years who received the Ad26.COV2.S COVID-19 vaccine or a placebo. The rearrangement links TRBV5-1 to TRBJ2-1; 8 nucleotides agree with TRBD2. The CDR3 DNA follows: TGCGCCAGCAGCGGGACAAGCGGGAGCTCCTACAATGAGCAGTTCTTC. It codes for CASSGTSGSSYNEQFF.